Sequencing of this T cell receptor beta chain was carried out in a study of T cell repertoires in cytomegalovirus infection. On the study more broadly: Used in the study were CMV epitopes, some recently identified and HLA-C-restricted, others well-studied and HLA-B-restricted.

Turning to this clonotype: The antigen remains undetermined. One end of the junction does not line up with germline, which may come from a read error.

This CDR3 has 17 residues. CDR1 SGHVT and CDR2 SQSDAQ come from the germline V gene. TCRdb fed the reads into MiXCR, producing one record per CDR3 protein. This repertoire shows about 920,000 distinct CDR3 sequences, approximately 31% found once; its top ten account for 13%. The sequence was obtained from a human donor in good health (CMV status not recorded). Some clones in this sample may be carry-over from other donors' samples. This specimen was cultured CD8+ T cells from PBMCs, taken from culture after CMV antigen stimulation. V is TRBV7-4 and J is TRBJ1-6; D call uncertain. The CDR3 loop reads CASSSTGKSSYNPPLHF. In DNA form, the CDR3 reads TGTGCCAGCAGTTCCACGGGGAAAAGCTCCTATAATCCACCCCTCCACTTT.